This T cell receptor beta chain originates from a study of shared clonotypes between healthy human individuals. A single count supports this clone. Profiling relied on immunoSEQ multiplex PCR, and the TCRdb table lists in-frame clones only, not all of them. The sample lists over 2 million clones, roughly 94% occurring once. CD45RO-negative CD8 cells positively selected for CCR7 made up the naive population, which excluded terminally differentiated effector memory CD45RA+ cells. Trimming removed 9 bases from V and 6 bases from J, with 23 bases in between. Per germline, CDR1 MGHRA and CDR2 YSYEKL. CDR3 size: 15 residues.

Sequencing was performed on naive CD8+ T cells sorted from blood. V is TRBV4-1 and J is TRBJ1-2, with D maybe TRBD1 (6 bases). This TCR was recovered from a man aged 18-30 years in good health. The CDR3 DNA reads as TGCGCCAGTCGGGACATTCGCATCCCTGGGAATGGCTACACCTTC. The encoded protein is CASRDIRIPGNGYTF.